The rows below give T cell receptor beta chains drawn from one sample of a study of T cells after yellow fever vaccination. TCRdb processed the 5' RACE reads anew with MiXCR; each CDR3 protein has one entry. The table shows approximately 47,000 distinct CDR3 sequences, with 5% to 7% occurring only once. The sequenced sample was PBMCs, either bulk or a sorted T-cell subset (CD4+, CD8+, memory, or dextramer-sorted; not recorded which), obtained 45 days after the yellow fever booster vaccination. The receptors shown here come from a young man who received the YFV17D yellow fever vaccine. The CDR3 runs from the conserved cysteine through the conserved F or W. The order of the fields is D gene, clone size, J gene, V gene, CDR3 DNA, CDR3 protein. D genes are given only for firm matches. Not all rows give a size; the values are once, few, many and, for expanded clones, a class.

d_call: NA
clone_size: NA
j_call: TRBJ2-1
v_call: TRBV7-8
cdr3_nt: TGTGCCAGCTCAAGCAGGGAGCAGTTCTTC
cdr3_aa: CASSSREQFF

d_call: NA
clone_size: few
j_call: TRBJ1-4
v_call: TRBV12-3/TRBV12-4
cdr3_nt: TGTGCCAGCAGCCCGGGACGGTTTAATGAAAAACTGTTTTTT
cdr3_aa: CASSPGRFNEKLFF

d_call: TRBD2
clone_size: many
j_call: TRBJ2-3
v_call: TRBV6-5
cdr3_nt: TGTGCCAGCAGTTTAGGGACTAGTGCCAAGCTTGGCACAGATACGCAGTATTTT
cdr3_aa: CASSLGTSAKLGTDTQYF

d_call: NA
clone_size: many
j_call: TRBJ2-5
v_call: TRBV20-1
cdr3_nt: TGCAGTGTCAGCCGCAGATCCCAAGAGACCCAGTACTTC
cdr3_aa: CSVSRRSQETQYF

d_call: TRBD1
clone_size: many
j_call: TRBJ1-2
v_call: TRBV20-1
cdr3_nt: TGCAGTGCTAGCAACCCGGGACAGACGGGCTATGGCTACACCTTC
cdr3_aa: CSASNPGQTGYGYTF

d_call: NA
clone_size: many
j_call: TRBJ2-3
v_call: TRBV20-1
cdr3_nt: TGCAGTGCTAGTTCGGCGGGTAGGGGAGATACGCAGTATTTT
cdr3_aa: CSASSAGRGDTQYF

d_call: NA
clone_size: few
j_call: TRBJ2-1
v_call: TRBV29-1
cdr3_nt: TGCAGCGTTTCACGTAAGTCCTACAATGAGCAGTTCTTC
cdr3_aa: CSVSRKSYNEQFF

d_call: TRBD2
clone_size: many
j_call: TRBJ2-7
v_call: TRBV27
cdr3_nt: TGTGCCAGCAGTTTCGCTAGCGGGCCACACGAGCAGTACTTC
cdr3_aa: CASSFASGPHEQYF

d_call: TRBD2
clone_size: NA
j_call: TRBJ2-1
v_call: TRBV12-3/TRBV12-4
cdr3_nt: TGTGCCAGCAGGGGGGGGAGTGAGCAGTTCTTC
cdr3_aa: CASRGGSEQFF

d_call: NA
clone_size: few
j_call: TRBJ2-5
v_call: TRBV5-4
cdr3_nt: TGTGCCAGCAGCTGTCGATTTATGTACGAATGTTCGGAAGAGACCCAGTACTTC
cdr3_aa: CASSCRFMYECSEETQYF

d_call: TRBD2
clone_size: NA
j_call: TRBJ2-1
v_call: TRBV11-2
cdr3_nt: TGTGCCAGCAGCTTAGAGGTGGCGGGAGGAGGCTACAATGAGCAGTTCTTC
cdr3_aa: CASSLEVAGGGYNEQFF